This T cell receptor (beta chain) was documented in a study of cytomegalovirus exposure and HLA in healthy donors (dated by TCRdb to 2016 to 2017). For the wider study: A later analysis indicated that the 95 to 150 validation repertoires were generated on the platform also employed for the 700 or so repertoires of the first cohort. To predict cytomegalovirus infection status, the study brought together high-throughput TCR immunosequencing, statistical association of individual TCRs with disease status, and machine learning. Along with the approximately 600-subject first cohort, a separate validation cohort of over 90 different subjects was used. The study aimed to test whether cataloging public T cell receptors could reveal signatures of past pathogen exposure. The research as a whole found: Subsequent analysis determined that TCRs grouped into clusters in the first cohort also showed a tendency toward co-occurrence across the approximately 120 validation repertoires, and 94% of cluster scores exceeded 0. A later analysis had no HLA typing for the validation cohort, so co-occurrence there was scored across all 110 or so repertoires. In vitro tests confirmed that three of the cytomegalovirus-associated TCR beta chains recognize cytomegalovirus antigens. A total of fewer than 200 TCR beta chains were listed by the study as associated with cytomegalovirus. Across donors, most TCR sequences were observed very rarely, whereas some public TCRs were present in many individuals. The authors suggested that the approach could potentially be generalized to other disease states and immunological phenotypes. The classifier was reported to diagnose cytomegalovirus status with high specificity and sensitivity in both the original cohort and the validation cohort.

The donors were included in the validation cohort of over a hundred subjects, a group kept apart from the roughly 670-subject first cohort. This clone was detected a few times. What antigen it recognizes has not been identified. Per-nucleotide qualities are absent, and no much larger clonotype sits a single base away. The library was built by means of the immunoSEQ multiplex PCR assay. Per the original workflow: A statistical classification framework was built for diagnosing cytomegalovirus status from the catalog of TCR beta chain sequences. TCRdb mirrors the immuneACCESS table, restricted to in-frame sequences. Some clones are absent from its copies; in checked studies, under half trace to an unresolved V gene, and the reason for the others is unknown. V, J and clone size derive from that table, while D and trimming were established from the DNA sequence. This sample has fewer than 350,000 clones in its table, and roughly 90% of those were observed once. Of the sample, about 0.86% is held by the ten largest clones.

From V the trimming removes 10 bases and from J it removes 0 bases, while the gene matches leave 2 bases of the junction unaccounted for. The CDR3 covers 12 residues, taking in both the cysteine and the phenylalanine. CDR3 DNA is the only sequence kept; it has 36 bases, read in frame from the first base. The germline V gene yields SNHLY for CDR1 and FYNNEI for CDR2. The specimen sequenced was PBMCs. In this chain, TRBV2 is recombined with TRBJ1-2, with 7 bases aligning to TRBD1. The receptor was derived from a woman under 30 in good health and CMV-seronegative. The nucleotide sequence is given as TGTGCCACTGGACAGGCTAACTATGGCTACACCTTC. Its amino acids are CATGQANYGYTF.